Below are 31 T cell receptor beta chains sequenced from a single sample in a study of T-cell memory formation after mild COVID-19. TCRdb passed the 5' RACE reads through MiXCR, listing each CDR3 protein once. The table has about 430,000 distinct CDR3 sequences, approximately 24% seen once; the top ten hold around 9.5%. The sample taken for sequencing was PBMCs or a T cell subset sorted from them (not recorded which). The receptors shown here come from an adult woman who had mild COVID-19 (a few samples of this study predate the infection). Cell type and time point are not known.

The chain has TRBV2 and TRBJ2-1; D remains unclear. CDR3 length: 14 amino acids. The germline gives CDR1 SNHLY, CDR2 FYNNEI. Trimming removed 3 bases at V and 5 bases at J, with 11 bases between. The CDR3: CASSDYAADNEQFF. In DNA form, the CDR3 reads TGTGCCAGCAGTGACTACGCAGCCGACAATGAGCAGTTCTTC.

The V call is TRBV27, the J call TRBJ2-6; possible D gene TRBD1, 5 bases. Germline CDR1 MNHEY, CDR2 SMNVEV (reference sequence). The CDR3 is 16 residues long. The germline V and J ends were trimmed by 5 bases and 2 bases, with 13 bases remaining between them. CDR3 sequence: CASSPPTVTGANVLTF. The CDR3 DNA reads as TGTGCCAGCAGTCCGCCGACAGTTACTGGGGCCAACGTCCTGACTTTC.

This clonotype was seen only a few times. This sequence joins TRBV29-1 and TRBJ1-3, with D uncertain. The germline V and J ends were trimmed by 7 bases and 0 bases, with 7 bases remaining between them. Germline V gives CDR1 SQVTM, CDR2 ANQGSEA. This CDR3 region has 12 residues. Here the CDR3 DNA reads TGCAGCGCCGGAGACTCTGGAAACACCATATATTTT. Its protein is CSAGDSGNTIYF.

This rearrangement joins TRBV7-6 to TRBJ2-2, with TRBD2 matching 12 bases. The CDR3 contains 17 residues. Trimming cost V 0 bases and J 6 bases; bases outside gene matches: 5. Germline lookup yields CDR1 SGHVS and CDR2 FNYEAQ. The CDR3 DNA follows: TGTGCCAGCAGCTTAGCCCCTAGCGGGGGGGCCGCCGGGGAGCTGTTTTTT. Translated, it gives CASSLAPSGGAAGELFF.

This clonotype was seen more than once but under ten times. The chain is built from TRBV20-1 and TRBJ1-4; D is unclear. The germline CDR1 and CDR2 sequences are DFQATT and SNEGSKA (reference sequence). This CDR3 has 15 amino acids. V lost 0 bases to trimming and J lost 3 bases, with 11 bases between them. The CDR3 region has the DNA TGCAGTGCTAGAGACATCCGCTCGGCTAATGAAAAACTGTTTTTT. This encodes CSARDIRSANEKLFF.

This CDR3 reads CSVVRDRGSNEQFF. Here the CDR3 DNA reads TGCAGTGTGGTTCGGGACAGGGGGAGCAATGAGCAGTTCTTC. The V gene is TRBV20-1, the J gene TRBJ2-1; TRBD1 agrees at 11 bases. V gave up 7 bases and J gave up 6 bases; unmatched junction bases: 8. This CDR3 is built from 14 residues. In germline, CDR1 is DFQATT, CDR2 SNEGSKA (reference sequence).

The V and J genes are TRBV2 and TRBJ1-2; the match to TRBD1 covers 8 bases. The V segment lost 6 bases and the J segment 4 bases; nucleotides outside the gene matches: 10. The CDR3 sequence is 15 residues long. CDR1 and CDR2 from the germline V gene are SNHLY and FYNNEI. CDR3 residues: CASRDTGGGFYGYTF. In DNA form, the CDR3 reads TGTGCCAGCAGGGACACAGGGGGAGGATTCTATGGCTACACCTTC.

In this sample, this clonotype turned up a few times. This rearrangement joins TRBV5-5 to TRBJ2-2, with TRBD1 matching over 9 bases. Germline CDR1 and CDR2: SGHKS and YYEKEE (reference sequence). V shed 2 bases and J 2 bases; nucleotides not matched to a gene: 4. The CDR3 runs 16 residues. The CDR3 sequence is CASSFGTGSNTGELFF. As DNA, the CDR3 is TGTGCCAGCAGCTTTGGGACAGGGTCTAACACCGGGGAGCTGTTTTTT.

V gene TRBV27 combines with J gene TRBJ1-2; 11 bases match TRBD1. The CDR3 length is 15 residues. Germline trimming cut 8 bases from V and 0 bases from J; bases unmatched to any gene: 5. Germline CDR1 MNHEY, CDR2 SMNVEV (reference sequence). The DNA for the CDR3 is TGTGCCAGCGACCCGGGACAGGGGGCTAACTATGGCTACACCTTC. It encodes CASDPGQGANYGYTF.

The chain links TRBV5-1 to TRBJ1-4; D uncertain. Germline V lookup: CDR1 SGHRS, CDR2 YFSETQ. The CDR3 length is 13 residues. V shed 0 bases and J shed 8 bases, with 8 bases lying between them. The CDR3 reads CASSLAVDEKLFF. CDR3 DNA sequence: TGCGCCAGCAGCTTGGCCGTGGACGAAAAACTGTTTTTT.

This clonotype showed up just a few times. The chain has TRBV20-1 and TRBJ2-1; 8 bases are a match to TRBD2. In germline, CDR1 is DFQATT, CDR2 SNEGSKA (reference sequence). V lost 0 bases, J lost 7 bases, and 8 bases stayed unmatched. The CDR3 extends over 15 amino acids. The CDR3 DNA follows: TGCAGTGCTAGAGACTCCGCGGGACTAGGAAATGAGCAGTTCTTC. Protein product: CSARDSAGLGNEQFF.

The V and J genes are TRBV5-3 and TRBJ2-3; D is unresolved. TRBV5-3 is classed as an ORF, of uncertain function. The ends were cut back, 0 bases at V and 1 base at J, with 9 bases in the middle. This CDR3 comprises 15 residues. This CDR3 is CARSLDRSCTDTQYF. The CDR3 DNA follows: TGTGCCAGAAGCTTGGATCGCAGTTGCACAGATACGCAGTATTTT.

The V and J genes are TRBV6-5 and TRBJ1-1; D uncertain. The CDR3 is 13 residues long. CDR1 and CDR2 from the germline V gene are MNHEY and SVGAGI. The germline V and J ends were trimmed by 3 bases and 3 bases, with 8 bases remaining between them. The CDR3 region is CASSYFDDTEAFF. CDR3 in DNA: TGTGCCAGCAGTTATTTTGACGACACTGAAGCTTTCTTT.

This clonotype was counted a few times. This chain joins TRBV10-2 and TRBJ2-7; D perhaps matches TRBD1 (5 bases). The CDR3 covers 13 residues. Deletions cut 8 bases from V and 6 bases from J, with 17 bases between. Looked up from germline, CDR1 is WSHSY and CDR2 is SAAADI. The CDR3, as DNA: TGCGCCAGCTGGACGGCAGGGTTGGTCGAGCAGTACTTC. Its translation is CASWTAGLVEQYF.

J is TRBJ2-7 and V is TRBV20-1; 7 bases are a match to TRBD1. CDR1 is DFQATT, CDR2 SNEGSKA, per germline (reference sequence). CDR3 length: 17 residues. The V and J ends lost 6 bases and 1 base, in that order; junction bases with no gene match: 18. The CDR3 spells CSARKILRGTNSYEQYF. The DNA of the CDR3 is TGCAGTGCCCGGAAGATCCTCAGGGGGACAAATTCCTACGAGCAGTACTTC.

The J gene is TRBJ1-3, the V gene TRBV18, with 7 bases aligning to TRBD1. The V and J ends lost 0 bases and 0 bases, in that order; junction bases with no gene match: 5. The CDR3 covers 17 residues. Germline CDR1 reads KGHSH; CDR2 reads LQKENI. The CDR3 DNA reads as TGTGCCAGCTCACCACCGGGACAGTCGTACTCTGGAAACACCATATATTTT. Encoded protein: CASSPPGQSYSGNTIYF.

This clonotype appeared once. The CDR3 DNA reads as TGTGCCAGCTCACCACCTGTCGGGCGGACCGGGGAGCTGTTTTTT. It is translated as CASSPPVGRTGELFF. The rearrangement uses TRBV18 and TRBJ2-2; D gene ambiguous. V was cut by 0 bases and J by 5 bases, with 10 bases left in between. Germline lookup yields CDR1 KGHSH and CDR2 LQKENI. The CDR3 consists of 15 residues.

This clonotype turned up a few times. The genes are TRBV18 and TRBJ2-3, with TRBD1 matching 8 bases. The germline V gene has CDR1 KGHSH and CDR2 LQKENI. This CDR3 spans 14 amino acids. The V and J ends lost 7 bases and 4 bases, in that order; junction bases with no gene match: 7. CDR3 amino acids: CASYELQGADTQYF. CDR3 nucleotide sequence: TGTGCCAGCTACGAATTACAGGGGGCAGATACGCAGTATTTT.

This clonotype was observed a handful of times. This chain links TRBV29-1 with TRBJ2-3; D perhaps matches TRBD1 (6 bases). This CDR3 contains 14 residues. The germline V gene has CDR1 SQVTM and CDR2 ANQGSEA. The ends were cut back, 7 bases at V and 2 bases at J, with 16 bases in the middle. CDR3 DNA sequence: TGCAGCGCGGCTCTGAGGGGACACACAGATACGCAGTATTTT. Its translation: CSAALRGHTDTQYF.

This clonotype appeared a few times. The chain carries TRBV6-2 or TRBV6-3 and TRBJ1-4; no definite D call. The germline V and J ends were trimmed by 2 bases and 0 bases, with 7 bases remaining between them. Germline CDR1 is MNHEY and CDR2 is SVGEGT. This CDR3 region has 15 residues. CDR3 DNA sequence: TGTGCCAGCAGTTACACCGGAGCAACTAATGAAAAACTGTTTTTT. This sequence encodes CASSYTGATNEKLFF.

This rearrangement joins TRBV7-6 to TRBJ1-2; maybe TRBD1 (5 bases). Germline V gene lookup returns CDR1 SGHVS and CDR2 FNYEAQ. This CDR3 region has 16 residues. V was clipped by 5 bases and J by 4 bases, with 20 bases between them. CDR3 residues: CASSPGLTRTLYGYTF. The CDR3 DNA is TGTGCCAGCAGCCCGGGACTTACACGAACCCTCTATGGCTACACCTTC.

This rearrangement joins TRBV27 to TRBJ1-5; D unclear. Looked up from germline, CDR1 is MNHEY and CDR2 is SMNVEV (reference sequence). The germline V and J ends were trimmed by 10 bases and 0 bases, with 16 bases remaining between them. The CDR3 extends over 15 amino acids. The CDR3 spells CATRTTVNSNQPQHF. In DNA, the CDR3 is TGTGCCACAAGAACGACCGTCAATAGCAATCAGCCCCAGCATTTT.

The V call is TRBV13, the J call TRBJ1-1; D remains unclear. This CDR3 has 14 amino acids. The V gene's germline CDR1 is PRHDT and CDR2 FYEKMQ (reference sequence). V gave up 5 bases and J gave up 0 bases, with 10 bases separating them. This CDR3 reads CASSQDPMNTEAFF. The CDR3 nucleotides are TGTGCCAGCAGCCAGGACCCCATGAACACTGAAGCTTTCTTT.

V is TRBV7-2 and J is TRBJ1-5; no definite D call. V lost 1 base, J lost 7 bases, and 11 bases lay in between. The CDR3 spans 14 residues. The germline V gene has CDR1 SGHTA and CDR2 FQGNSA. CDR3 nucleotide sequence: TGTGCCAGCAGCTTAGTGGGCCGAGCCCAGCCCCAGCATTTT. It is translated as CASSLVGRAQPQHF.

The chain couples TRBV12-3 or TRBV12-4 to TRBJ2-3; TRBD1 matches at 7 bases. This CDR3 comprises 16 residues. V lost 4 bases and J lost 0; bases outside the gene matches: 7. CDR3 sequence: CASSSDTGVSTDTQYF. The CDR3 region has the DNA TGTGCCAGCAGTTCGGACACAGGGGTGAGCACAGATACGCAGTATTTT.

The rearrangement joins TRBV7-3 to TRBJ2-1, with D possibly being TRBD2 (5 bases). The V and J ends lost 4 bases and 0 bases respectively, with 10 bases between them. Germline-derived CDR1 and CDR2 are SGHTA and FQGTGA. This CDR3 region has 15 residues. CDR3 sequence: CASSSERTSYNEQFF. CDR3 nucleotide sequence: TGTGCCAGCAGCTCTGAGCGGACCTCCTACAATGAGCAGTTCTTC.

Only a few counts were recorded for this clonotype. V gene TRBV15 combines with J gene TRBJ2-7; 9 positions match TRBD1. CDR3 size: 15 residues. With V trimmed by 6 bases and J by 6 bases, 12 bases remained unmatched. Germline lookup yields CDR1 LNHNV and CDR2 YYDKDF (reference sequence). CDR3 in amino acids: CATRGPGQGFSEQYF. Here the CDR3 DNA reads TGTGCCACCAGGGGACCGGGACAGGGATTTTCCGAGCAGTACTTC.

This clonotype was detected a few times. The junction departs from germline at one end; a sequencing error may be responsible. The J gene is TRBJ2-7, the V gene TRBV20-1, with a possible D match to TRBD1 (5 bases). Germline V gives CDR1 DFQATT, CDR2 SNEGSKA (reference sequence). The CDR3 is 14 amino acids. The CDR3 DNA reads TGCAGTGCTAGAAACTTAGCCCGGACAACCATCACTACATTC. Translated, it gives CSARNLARTTITTF.

The CDR3 spells CASSIMGTGAEQYF. CDR3 sequence (DNA): TGTGCCAGTAGTATAATGGGGACAGGGGCCGAGCAGTACTTC. The V gene is TRBV19, the J gene TRBJ2-7, with 10 positions matching TRBD1. V lost 2 bases to trimming and J lost 6 bases; unmatched junction nucleotides: 4. CDR3 length: 14 residues. The germline V gene encodes CDR1 LNHDA and CDR2 SQIVND (reference sequence).

This clonotype has a count of ten or more. The rearrangement links TRBV2 to TRBJ2-6, with 12 bases aligning to TRBD2. This CDR3 has 17 amino acids. The V segment lost 8 bases and the J segment 0 bases; nucleotides outside the gene matches: 5. The V gene's germline CDR1 is SNHLY and CDR2 FYNNEI. The CDR3: CASSRLAGDSGANVLTF. CDR3 sequence (DNA): TGTGCCAGCTCCCGACTAGCGGGGGACTCTGGGGCCAACGTCCTGACTTTC.

This chain joins TRBV6-2 or TRBV6-3 and TRBJ2-7; TRBD1 agrees at 7 bases. Germline V CDR1 and CDR2: MNHEY, SVGEGT. CDR3 length: 14 amino acids. V dropped 1 base and J dropped 3; count of bases not matched to a gene: 3. The CDR3 coding sequence is TGTGCCAGCAGTTACTTCGACAGGGACTACGAGCAGTACTTC. Translating gives CASSYFDRDYEQYF.